These 8 T cell receptor beta chains were sequenced from one sample in a study of metastatic and nonmetastatic thyroid tumors. TCRdb re-called the PCR reads via MiXCR. The table has just over 70,000 clones, roughly 18% seen once. Thyroid surgery took place with no prior treatment in any patient. Sample: blood. The source is a female donor with papillary thyroid cancer or a benign thyroid nodule (not recorded which). Some clones in this sample may be carry-over from other donors' samples.

This clone occurred many times. The CDR3 loop reads CASRRSSPYEQYF. CDR3 in DNA: TGTGCCAGCAGAAGATCTAGCCCCTACGAGCAGTACTTC. This rearrangement joins TRBV6-1 to TRBJ2-7; tentative D call: TRBD2 (5 bases). This CDR3 has 13 amino acids. The V gene's germline CDR1 is MNHNS and CDR2 SASEGT. V gave up 6 bases and J gave up 2 bases, with 11 bases separating them.

This clone occurred many times. The chain links TRBV19 to TRBJ1-1, with 7 bases that match TRBD1. V was clipped by 6 bases and J by 5 bases; unmatched bases: 9. The CDR3 sequence is 14 residues long. Per germline, CDR1 LNHDA and CDR2 SQIVND (reference sequence). The CDR3 bases are TGTGCCAGTAGGGGGATCCAGGGGGGGACTGAAGCTTTCTTT. It encodes CASRGIQGGTEAFF.

The chain links TRBV30 to TRBJ2-6, with D maybe TRBD2 (7 bases). V shed 4 bases and J shed 7 bases, with 14 bases lying between them. From germline, CDR1 is GTSNPN and CDR2 SVGIG (reference sequence). This CDR3 is 14 amino acids long. The CDR3 DNA is TGTGCCTGGATGGGGGGAGGGGGAGCCAACGTCCTGACTTTC. Amino acid sequence: CAWMGGGGANVLTF.

The sample holds many counts of this clone. This rearrangement joins TRBV7-9 to TRBJ2-5, with a tentative D call TRBD2 (5 bases). The CDR3 extends over 15 amino acids. With 5 bases removed from V and 5 bases from J, the gap between germline ends came to 18 bases. The germline gives CDR1 SEHNR, CDR2 FQNEAQ (reference sequence). The CDR3 reads CASSGTTPAGETQYF. The CDR3 nucleotides are TGTGCCAGCAGCGGAACCACCCCCGCGGGTGAGACCCAGTACTTC.

This clone was seen repeatedly, ten times or more. The chain carries TRBV3-1 and TRBJ1-5, with a weak D call TRBD1 (5 bases). The germline V gene encodes CDR1 LGHDT and CDR2 YNNKEL (reference sequence). The CDR3 consists of 15 residues. The V end was cut by 0 bases, the J end by 1 base, with 7 bases between. The DNA for the CDR3 is TGTGCCAGCAGCCAAGACCGGGGGAGCAATCAGCCCCAGCATTTT. Its protein product is CASSQDRGSNQPQHF.

The chain uses TRBV6-1 and TRBJ2-2, with 8 bases aligning to TRBD1. The germline V gene encodes CDR1 MNHNS and CDR2 SASEGT. The CDR3 sequence is 15 residues long. V shed 1 base and J 4 bases; nucleotides not matched to a gene: 2. The CDR3 nucleotides read TGTGCCAGCAGTGAAGGACAGGGGTTCACCGGGGAGCTGTTTTTT. Translation gives CASSEGQGFTGELFF.

Many counts were recorded for this clone. The CDR3 bases are TGTGCCAGCAGCGTAGATGGCGGGAGGGCCTCCAATGAGCAGTTCTTC. It codes for CASSVDGGRASNEQFF. The chain employs TRBV9 and TRBJ2-1; TRBD2 aligns across 9 bases. CDR3 length equals 16 residues. The V segment lost 0 bases and the J segment 6 bases; nucleotides outside the gene matches: 7. CDR1 is SGDLS and CDR2 is YYNGEE in the germline V gene.

This clone occurred many times. The chain uses TRBV29-1 and TRBJ1-1; tentative D call: TRBD1 (5 bases). Trimming cost V 0 bases and J 4 bases, with 12 bases left between them. This CDR3 is 14 amino acids long. Germline CDR1 reads SQVTM; CDR2 reads ANQGSEA. The CDR3 loop is CSVEEGAGTTEAFF. The CDR3 DNA reads TGCAGCGTTGAAGAAGGGGCAGGGACCACTGAAGCTTTCTTT.